This entry describes one TCR beta chain. The protocol was immunoSEQ multiplex PCR, while the TCRdb copy is restricted to in-frame clones and leaves out a portion. The sample has some 28,000 clones, 75% to 90% seen once. The CDR3 sequence is 13 residues long. From germline, CDR1 is WNHNN and CDR2 SYGVQD (reference sequence). Trimming pared 6 bases from V and 5 bases from J, leaving 11 bases between. This sample is drawn from a study of T cell changes during pregnancy in multiple sclerosis. The source material was CD4+ T cells from peripheral blood mononuclear cells, sampled in the first trimester of pregnancy. The clonotype originates from a female donor in good health, enrolled as a control in a pregnancy study. The chain uses TRBV10-1 and TRBJ2-1, with a weak D call TRBD1 (6 bases). The CDR3 protein is CASSTGQNNEQFF. The CDR3 nucleotides read TGCGCCAGCAGCACAGGACAGAACAATGAGCAGTTCTTC.